The source of this TCR beta chain is a study of shared clonotypes between healthy human individuals. Study-wide results and caveats: Researchers found naive subsets generally carried larger estimated richness than memory subsets.

Naive-designated CD8 cells lacked CD45RO, were positively enriched for CCR7, and omitted terminally differentiated effector memory CD45RA+ cells. The CDR3 is 15 amino acids. The V and J ends lost 3 bases and 5 bases respectively, with 11 bases between them. Germline CDR1 is MDHEN and CDR2 is SYDVKM. A word on this clone: Its antigen is not identified.

Here immunoSEQ multiplex PCR was the method, and the copy in TCRdb shows in-frame clones only, minus some. The repertoire consists of 1.5 million to 2.5 million clones, with just under 95% occurring once and the leading ten covering roughly 1%. The V and J genes are TRBV28 and TRBJ1-6; no clear D. The receptor's source is a man between 18 and 35 years old in good health. Sample: naive CD8+ T cells sorted from blood. The CDR3 coding sequence is TGTGCCAGCAGTTTCGGAGTAGAAAATAATTCACCCCTCCACTTT. Translating it yields CASSFGVENNSPLHF.